This is a list of T cell receptor beta chains from one sample in a study of blood T cell repertoires in COVID-19. TCRdb keeps only in-frame clones here, not all; method: immunoSEQ multiplex PCR. Here the sample spans 400,000 to 550,000 clones, 80% to 90% being singletons. Sequences were obtained from peripheral blood. All receptors come from a woman aged 25 to 39 with acute or convalescent COVID-19. The CDR3 runs from the conserved cysteine through the conserved F or W. The D gene is left open where the match is weak. Some rows mark clone size as missing; the rest say once, few, many or name a class of expanded clone.

TRBJ2-5,NA,NA,TRBV15,TGTGCCACCAGCAGAGAACGTGGGCTCGGTTTTGAGACCCAGTACTTC,CATSRERGLGFETQYF
TRBJ2-3,NA,TRBD2,TRBV15,TGTGCCACCAGCAGACCGGGACTAGGAGTAGATACGCAGTATTTT,CATSRPGLGVDTQYF
TRBJ2-7,once,TRBD2,TRBV11-1,TGTGCCAGCAGCCCACTAGCGGGGGGGCTCTACGAGCAGTACTTC,CASSPLAGGLYEQYF
TRBJ2-5,NA,NA,TRBV2,TGTGCCAGCAGTGATCTAAGAGAAGAGACCCAGTACTTC,CASSDLREETQYF
TRBJ2-7,NA,TRBD1,TRBV5-5,TGTGCCAGCAGTACACAGGGGGTAGGTAGGTACGAGCAGTACTTC,CASSTQGVGRYEQYF
TRBJ1-2,NA,NA,TRBV5-1,TGCGCCAGCAGCTTTACAGGTGAAGGCTACACCTTC,CASSFTGEGYTF
TRBJ2-7,NA,NA,TRBV9,TGTGCCAGCAGCCCCCGGGTGGGGCCTCCTGACGAGCAGTACTTC,CASSPRVGPPDEQYF
TRBJ2-1,once,TRBD1,TRBV19,TGTGCCAGTAGCCCTCCGGACAGGGGGATCAATGAGCAGTTCTTC,CASSPPDRGINEQFF
TRBJ1-6,NA,TRBD1,TRBV6-5,TGTGCCAGCAGTTACGCGACAGGGAACTCACCCCTCCACTTT,CASSYATGNSPLHF
TRBJ2-7,NA,TRBD1,TRBV14,TGTGCCAGCAGCCGGAGAAGACAGGGTATTCTCGAGCAGTACTTC,CASSRRRQGILEQYF
TRBJ1-1,NA,NA,TRBV2,TGTGCCAGCAGTCGCGTCAAAAACACTGAAGCTTTCTTT,CASSRVKNTEAFF
TRBJ1-1,NA,NA,TRBV5-4,TGTGCCAGCAGCCAGGACAGGAACACTGAAGCTTTCTTT,CASSQDRNTEAFF
TRBJ2-3,NA,NA,TRBV29-1,TGCAGCGTTGATCCAGGGACAGATACGCAGTATTTT,CSVDPGTDTQYF
TRBJ2-7,once,TRBD1,TRBV10-2,TGCGCCAGCAGCAACGGACAGGTGAGCTCCTACGAGCAGTACTTC,CASSNGQVSSYEQYF
TRBJ1-1,NA,TRBD1,TRBV19,TGTGCCAGTGGAATAACCGGGACAGCATTCACTGAAGCTTTCTTT,CASGITGTAFTEAFF
TRBJ2-5,NA,TRBD1,TRBV6-5,TGTGCCAGCCGAGGGGGCCCTTGGGAGACCCAGTACTTC,CASRGGPWETQYF
TRBJ2-2,NA,TRBD2,TRBV7-7,TGTGCCAGCAGCCCTTGGACTAGCGGGGGTTCTGGGGAGCTGTTTTTT,CASSPWTSGGSGELFF
TRBJ2-3,few,TRBD2,TRBV5-4,TGTGCCAGCAGCTTGAGGGTAGCGGGGAGCACAGATACGCAGTATTTT,CASSLRVAGSTDTQYF
TRBJ2-7,once,TRBD2,TRBV6-5,TGTGCCAGCAGTTACTCGATGCTGCGGGGGGCGTACGAGCAGTACTTC,CASSYSMLRGAYEQYF
TRBJ2-1,NA,NA,TRBV5-4,TGTGCCAGCGGAGGGCCCTACAATGAGCAGTTCTTC,CASGGPYNEQFF
TRBJ2-7,NA,NA,TRBV3-1/TRBV3-2,TGTGCCAGCAGCCAAGAGACTAGGGGGGGCTACGAGCAGTACTTC,CASSQETRGGYEQYF
TRBJ2-1,NA,TRBD2,TRBV10-1,TGCGCCAGCAGTGATGGGCTAGCGGGAAATGAGCAGTTCTTC,CASSDGLAGNEQFF
TRBJ1-6,NA,NA,TRBV5-1,TGCGCCAGCAGCTTGAGCGGACCGGGGAATTCACCCCTCCACTTT,CASSLSGPGNSPLHF
TRBJ1-2,NA,TRBD1,TRBV28,TGTGCCAGCAGTTTATCCGGGACAGGGGGCCGGTATGGCTACACCTTC,CASSLSGTGGRYGYTF